This TCR beta chain was found in a study of regulatory T cells in long-lasting Graves disease. Whole-study findings and limits: Persistent patients shared 2,700 or so public clonotypes among themselves. Newly diagnosed patients shared fewer, at nearly 1,000. Graves' patients with persistent disease showed TCR diversity lower than patients newly diagnosed.

Library construction for TCR beta used iRepertoire HTBI primers and Arm-PCR of CDR3 regions. Each CDR3 protein is one row after TCRdb ran MiXCR on the multiplex PCR reads. The data contain 550,000 or so distinct CDR3 sequences, more than 10% of them singletons. V lost 1 base to trimming and J lost 12 bases, with 10 bases between them. The germline gives CDR1 SGHDT, CDR2 YYEEEE. This CDR3 is 11 amino acids long. As for time point: newly diagnosed GD, antithyroid drugs for less than 3 months. The TCR library used RNA extracted from PBMCs. In each case, Graves' disease was diagnosed per American Thyroid Association guidelines. This clonotype was counted many times. The antigen is undetermined. This same sample was also taken into another study, of T cells in Graves' hyperthyroidism and ophthalmopathy.

This sample comprised peripheral blood mononuclear cells (PBMCs), obtained at new diagnosis, from a patient treated with antithyroid drugs. The clonotype was recovered from a woman aged 30 to 39 with Graves disease. J is TRBJ1-2 and V is TRBV5-6; no clear D. The DNA of the CDR3 is TGTGCCAGCAGCTTGAATCGGCGCAACACCTTC. Translated, it gives CASSLNRRNTF.